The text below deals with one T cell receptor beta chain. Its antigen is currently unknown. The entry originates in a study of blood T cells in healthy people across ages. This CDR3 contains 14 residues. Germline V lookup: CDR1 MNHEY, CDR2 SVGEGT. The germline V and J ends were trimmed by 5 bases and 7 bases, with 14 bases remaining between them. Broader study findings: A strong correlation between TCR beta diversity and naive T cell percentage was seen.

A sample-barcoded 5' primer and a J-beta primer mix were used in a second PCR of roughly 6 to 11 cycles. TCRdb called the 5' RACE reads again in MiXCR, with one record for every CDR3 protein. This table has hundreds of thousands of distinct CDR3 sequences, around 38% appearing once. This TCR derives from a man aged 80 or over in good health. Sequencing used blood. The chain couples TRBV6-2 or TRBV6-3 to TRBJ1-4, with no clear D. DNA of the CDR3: TGTGCCAGCAGTGCCTCGGGAAGGGCTGAAAAACTGTTTTTT. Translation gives CASSASGRAEKLFF.